One sample yielded the 22 T cell receptor beta chains listed below, sequenced in a study of blood T cell repertoires in COVID-19. Sequencing was performed with immunoSEQ multiplex PCR; in TCRdb, only in-frame clones are kept and a portion is missing. The table includes 350,000 or so clones, around 88% detected once. The specimen was peripheral blood. These TCRs come from a woman between 25 and 40 years old with COVID-19, enrolled during active disease.

The chain is built from TRBV7-2 and TRBJ1-2, with D unresolved. Germline values: CDR1 SGHTA, CDR2 FQGNSA. V lost 5 bases and J 0 bases, leaving 19 bases between the germline ends. This CDR3 spans 17 amino acids. CDR3 DNA: TGTGCCAGCAGCCACCTTTACAGACTGACTACTAACTATGGCTACACCTTC. Its translation is CASSHLYRLTTNYGYTF. The full variable domain, completed using reference TRBV7-2 and TRBJ1-2, is GAGVSQSPSNKVTEKGKDVELRCDPISGHTALYWYRQSLGQGLEFLIYFQGNSAPDKSGLPSDRFSAERTGGSVSTLTIQRTQQEDSAVYLCASSHLYRLTTNYGYTFGSGTRLTVV.

The chain has TRBV6-5 and TRBJ1-3, with 8 bases fitting TRBD1. With V trimmed by 2 bases and J by 2 bases, 2 bases remained unmatched. This CDR3 has 15 amino acids. In germline, CDR1 is MNHEY, CDR2 SVGAGI. The DNA for the CDR3 is TGTGCCAGCAGTTACACGGACAGGGCTGGAAACACCATATATTTT. Its translation is CASSYTDRAGNTIYF.

The J gene is TRBJ2-1, the V gene TRBV2, with unresolved D. CDR1 and CDR2 (germline): SNHLY, FYNNEI. This CDR3 is 13 amino acids long. Trimming cost V 4 bases and J 1 base, with 5 bases left between them. The CDR3 nucleotides read TGTGCCAGCAGTGTACAGTCCTACAATGAGCAGTTCTTC. Encoded protein: CASSVQSYNEQFF.

The V and J genes are TRBV4-3 and TRBJ2-3; 9 bases are shared with TRBD1. V lost 1 base and J lost 1; bases outside the gene matches: 0. The CDR3 extends over 15 amino acids. Germline-derived CDR1 and CDR2 are LGHNA and YSLEER. For the CDR3, the DNA is TGCGCCAGCAGCCAAGGGACAGGGGGCACAGATACGCAGTATTTT. This sequence encodes CASSQGTGGTDTQYF.

The chain employs TRBV10-3 and TRBJ2-2; 9 bases align to TRBD1. The CDR3 sequence is 16 residues long. V was pared by 4 bases and J by 1 base, with 4 bases of the junction left unmatched. In germline, CDR1 is ENHRY, CDR2 SYGVKD. CDR3 DNA sequence: TGTGCCATCAGTGGGCCGGGACAGGGGAACACCGGGGAGCTGTTTTTT. This translates into CAISGPGQGNTGELFF.

The chain has TRBV7-9 and TRBJ2-3; TRBD2 matches 10 bases. CDR3 length: 15 amino acids. CDR1 and CDR2 (germline): SEHNR, FQNEAQ (reference sequence). V was clipped by 4 bases and J by 3 bases; unmatched bases: 4. This CDR3 is CASSSGLAVTDTQYF. The CDR3 DNA reads as TGTGCCAGCAGCTCCGGACTAGCGGTGACAGATACGCAGTATTTT.

CDR3 in amino acids: CASSDGLAGGKETQYF. CDR3 bases: TGTGCCAGCAGCGACGGACTAGCGGGGGGGAAAGAGACCCAGTACTTC. The chain combines TRBV7-9 with TRBJ2-5; 15 bases match TRBD2. V shed 5 bases, J shed 3 bases, and the junction held 4 bases outside the gene matches. The CDR3 consists of 16 residues. Germline values: CDR1 SEHNR, CDR2 FQNEAQ (reference sequence).

The chain links TRBV3-1 (or the pseudogene TRBV3-2) to TRBJ1-1; D is unclear. CDR3 length equals 14 residues. V gave up 6 bases and J gave up 1 base, with 12 bases separating them. CDR1 is LGHDT and CDR2 is YNNKEL in the germline V gene (reference sequence). The CDR3 protein is CASRPGGPNTEAFF. The DNA of the CDR3 is TGTGCCAGCAGGCCGGGAGGCCCGAACACTGAAGCTTTCTTT.

This clone has just one count. This CDR3 reads CASSDRTSGGGHEQYF. The DNA for the CDR3 is TGTGCCAGCAGTGATAGGACTAGCGGGGGGGGCCACGAGCAGTACTTC. This chain joins TRBV2 and TRBJ2-7; 15 bases fit TRBD2. Germline trimming cut 3 bases from V and 5 bases from J; bases unmatched to any gene: 5. The CDR3 length is 16 residues. Germline V gene sequence: CDR1 SNHLY, CDR2 FYNNEI.

The chain uses TRBV3-1 (or the pseudogene TRBV3-2) and TRBJ1-2; TRBD1 agrees at 7 bases. Trimming took 0 bases from V and 7 from J; bases not matched to a gene: 8. This CDR3 comprises 15 residues. Germline V lookup: CDR1 LGHDT, CDR2 YNNKEL (reference sequence). The CDR3 coding sequence is TGTGCCAGCAGCCAAGAAGAAGGGGGCGCGGGTGGCTACACCTTC. This gives the protein CASSQEEGGAGGYTF.

This sequence joins TRBV5-1 and TRBJ1-1; TRBD1 aligns across 7 bases. V dropped 7 bases and J dropped 1; count of bases not matched to a gene: 10. Germline CDR1 is SGHRS and CDR2 is YFSETQ. The CDR3 has 15 amino acids. The CDR3 spells CASRPQTGRNTEAFF. In nucleotides, the CDR3 is TGCGCCAGCCGTCCCCAGACAGGGAGGAACACTGAAGCTTTCTTT.

The chain combines TRBV2 with TRBJ2-3; a possible D gene is TRBD1 (5 bases). There are 14 residues in the CDR3. The V end was cut by 6 bases, the J end by 3 bases, with 13 bases between. Looked up from germline, CDR1 is SNHLY and CDR2 is FYNNEI. The CDR3 DNA sequence: TGTGCCAGCAGAAGGGTCCAGGGAACAGATACGCAGTATTTT. Its translation is CASRRVQGTDTQYF.

This clone was found a few times. This chain uses TRBV19 with TRBJ1-5; D not resolved. The CDR3 loop spans 15 amino acids. Trimming cost V 3 bases and J 0 bases, with 9 bases left between them. Per the germline V gene, CDR1 is LNHDA and CDR2 is SQIVND (reference sequence). The CDR3 bases are TGTGCCAGTAGTATCATGGCAGTTAGCAATCAGCCCCAGCATTTT. Its protein is CASSIMAVSNQPQHF.

The chain is built from TRBV19 and TRBJ1-6; TRBD1 matches at 8 bases. The V and J ends lost 7 bases and 7 bases, in that order; junction bases with no gene match: 6. The CDR3 is 14 residues long. The V gene's germline CDR1 is LNHDA and CDR2 SQIVND (reference sequence). CDR3 amino acids: CASMDRERNSPLHF. The CDR3 DNA sequence: TGTGCCAGTATGGACAGGGAACGAAATTCACCCCTCCACTTT.

The chain couples TRBV18 to TRBJ2-2, with D possibly being TRBD1 (6 bases). The germline gives CDR1 KGHSH, CDR2 LQKENI. The CDR3 has 16 amino acids. Trimming stripped 0 bases from V and 3 bases from J, with 11 bases between. Here the CDR3 reads CASSPPQGWDTGELFF. As DNA, the CDR3 is TGTGCCAGCTCACCACCGCAGGGGTGGGACACCGGGGAGCTGTTTTTT.

The chain is built from TRBV6-2 or TRBV6-3 and TRBJ2-2; 13 bases are shared with TRBD2. CDR1 is MNHEY and CDR2 is SVGEGT in the germline V gene. The ends lost 6 bases at V and 1 base at J; junction bases unmatched: 5. There are 17 residues in the CDR3. In DNA, the CDR3 is TGTGCCAGCAGCCGGACTAGCGGGGGTCTGAACACCGGGGAGCTGTTTTTT. This sequence encodes CASSRTSGGLNTGELFF.

To note about this clone: The same CDR3 can be traced to other DNA sequences in this sample. The chain employs TRBV19 and TRBJ2-7; D might be TRBD1 (6 bases). Per germline, CDR1 LNHDA and CDR2 SQIVND (reference sequence). The CDR3 has 15 amino acids. V was pared by 3 bases and J by 4 bases, with 16 bases between. The CDR3: CASSISGQGKYEQYF. CDR3 nucleotides: TGTGCCAGTAGTATTTCGGGGCAGGGGAAGTACGAGCAGTACTTC.

The chain is built from TRBV11-3 and TRBJ1-2; no firm D call. Germline V CDR1 and CDR2: SGHNT, YENEEA. The CDR3 spans 13 residues. The V end lost 4 bases, the J end lost 1 base, and 7 bases lay between the germline ends. CDR3: CASSSGHNYGYTF. The CDR3 DNA follows: TGTGCCAGCAGCTCAGGCCATAACTATGGCTACACCTTC.

J is TRBJ2-2 and V is TRBV3-1 (or the pseudogene TRBV3-2); D is perhaps TRBD2 (6 bases). The CDR3 runs to 14 residues. Germline values: CDR1 LGHDT, CDR2 YNNKEL (reference sequence). Between the trimmed V and J ends, which lost 0 bases and 10 bases, there was a span of 12 bases. CDR3 loop: CASSQEGGASELFF. The CDR3 DNA reads TGTGCCAGCAGCCAAGAGGGCGGGGCGTCGGAGCTGTTTTTT.

The chain combines TRBV6-2 or TRBV6-3 with TRBJ2-5; 9 nucleotides match TRBD2. V lost 6 bases to trimming and J lost 1 base; unmatched junction nucleotides: 3. CDR1 MNHEY and CDR2 SVGEGT come from the germline V gene. The CDR3 is made up of 14 amino acids. CDR3 DNA: TGTGCCAGCAGCCGCGGGGGGGTCCAAGAGACCCAGTACTTC. Its protein product is CASSRGGVQETQYF.

The V gene is TRBV27, the J gene TRBJ1-1; D may be TRBD1 (6 bases). The CDR3 is made up of 19 amino acids. The V gene lost 0 bases and the J gene lost 0 bases, with 20 bases spanning the gap. Germline V gives CDR1 MNHEY, CDR2 SMNVEV (reference sequence). The CDR3 DNA is TGTGCCAGCAGTTTATCAGCCCGCCGTACTCCAGGGGTGAACACTGAAGCTTTCTTT. Protein: CASSLSARRTPGVNTEAFF.

V and J are TRBV5-6 and TRBJ1-4; TRBD1 agrees at 8 bases. The CDR3 is made up of 15 amino acids. J gave up 6 bases and V 3 bases, and 7 bases lay outside the gene matches. Per the germline V gene, CDR1 is SGHDT and CDR2 is YYEEEE. CDR3 amino acids: CASSSGQGPYEKLFF. In DNA form, the CDR3 reads TGTGCCAGCAGCTCCGGACAGGGTCCGTATGAAAAACTGTTTTTT.